Listed below are T cell receptor beta chains from one sample, sequenced in a study of blood T cell repertoires in COVID-19. Method: immunoSEQ multiplex PCR; TCRdb's copy keeps in-frame clones and lacks some. Of about 270,000 clones detected, about 90% appear once; the ten largest clones hold around 2.5%. The sequencing sample was made of peripheral blood. The receptors shown here come from a young adult with COVID-19, enrolled during active disease. Each CDR3 is given with its conserved first and last residue. The D gene is left open where the match is weak.

j_call: TRBJ1-5; v_call: TRBV5-6; d_call: -; cdr3_aa: CASSPGQSNQPQHF
j_call: TRBJ2-1; v_call: TRBV27; d_call: -; cdr3_aa: CASSLLGAGNNEQFF
j_call: TRBJ2-2; v_call: TRBV6-5; d_call: -; cdr3_aa: CASSATTSGELFF
j_call: TRBJ1-2; v_call: TRBV4-1; d_call: TRBD1; cdr3_aa: CASSTPGQGKYGYTF
j_call: TRBJ2-4; v_call: TRBV9; d_call: -; cdr3_aa: CASSGTGLAKNIQYF
j_call: TRBJ2-7; v_call: TRBV25-1; d_call: -; cdr3_aa: CASSQGHLYEQYF
j_call: TRBJ2-1; v_call: TRBV4-1; d_call: TRBD2; cdr3_aa: CASSRAGEGPEQFF
j_call: TRBJ2-3; v_call: TRBV5-6; d_call: -; cdr3_aa: CASSRDFYTDTQYF
j_call: TRBJ2-3; v_call: TRBV5-1; d_call: TRBD2; cdr3_aa: CASGTGTSGNPSTDTQYF
j_call: TRBJ2-7; v_call: TRBV6-5; d_call: TRBD2; cdr3_aa: CASSYGPGLVYEQYF
j_call: TRBJ2-5; v_call: TRBV9; d_call: -; cdr3_aa: CASSPSTPTYRTPQETQYF
j_call: TRBJ1-1; v_call: TRBV6-5; d_call: -; cdr3_aa: CASRLGGTEAFF
j_call: TRBJ1-2; v_call: TRBV28; d_call: TRBD1; cdr3_aa: CANGGTANYGYTF
j_call: TRBJ2-7; v_call: TRBV24-1; d_call: -; cdr3_aa: CATSDSTGAYEQYF
j_call: TRBJ2-7; v_call: TRBV5-6; d_call: TRBD2; cdr3_aa: CASSSGLAGTYEQYF
j_call: TRBJ2-1; v_call: TRBV6-5; d_call: -; cdr3_aa: CASSVRDWSNEQFF
j_call: TRBJ1-1; v_call: TRBV5-1; d_call: -; cdr3_aa: CASRGQDTEAFF
j_call: TRBJ2-1; v_call: TRBV7-9; d_call: -; cdr3_aa: CASNTGVGAYNEQFF
j_call: TRBJ2-7; v_call: TRBV19; d_call: -; cdr3_aa: CASSIGGTEQYF
j_call: TRBJ2-7; v_call: TRBV2; d_call: TRBD1; cdr3_aa: CASSEGQGWGEQYF
j_call: TRBJ2-3; v_call: TRBV18; d_call: -; cdr3_aa: CASSLLVADTQYF
j_call: TRBJ1-3; v_call: TRBV3-1/TRBV3-2; d_call: -; cdr3_aa: CASSPDGSGNTIYF
j_call: TRBJ1-3; v_call: TRBV7-9; d_call: -; cdr3_aa: CASSPTGETVGNTIYF
j_call: TRBJ2-5; v_call: TRBV7-6; d_call: TRBD1; cdr3_aa: CASSLLTGDGETQYF
j_call: TRBJ2-7; v_call: TRBV11-2; d_call: -; cdr3_aa: CASSSIRGGSYEQYF
j_call: TRBJ2-1; v_call: TRBV27; d_call: -; cdr3_aa: CASSSIRAGGIQSEQFF
j_call: TRBJ2-1; v_call: TRBV7-2; d_call: -; cdr3_aa: CASSLREGEQFF